This T cell receptor (beta chain) was retrieved from a study of neurological immune-mediated disorders. The study, taken as a whole, reports: One related-CDR3 cluster, identified by phylogenetic grouping, held the repertoires of 18 of 34 multiple sclerosis patients and was a possible signature.

This clonotype was detected a few times. Its matching antigen is unknown. Germline and junction disagree at one end, which may indicate a read error. Every sequencing run drew on 15-18 subjects and yielded over 190 million TCR-beta sequences. TCRdb re-called the 5' RACE reads through MiXCR, storing one row per CDR3 protein. This sample has under 70,000 distinct CDR3 sequences, with 5.2% found just once. The CDR3 loop spans 14 amino acids. Sequenced sample: PBMCs. This chain links TRBV12-3 or TRBV12-4 with TRBJ1-6; TRBD1 matches at 7 bases. The source of this sequence is a woman aged 25 to 39 with multiple sclerosis. Here the CDR3 reads CASMLQGRNSPLNF. The CDR3 nucleotides are TGTGCCAGCATGCTACAGGGGAGGAATTCACCCCTCAACTTT.